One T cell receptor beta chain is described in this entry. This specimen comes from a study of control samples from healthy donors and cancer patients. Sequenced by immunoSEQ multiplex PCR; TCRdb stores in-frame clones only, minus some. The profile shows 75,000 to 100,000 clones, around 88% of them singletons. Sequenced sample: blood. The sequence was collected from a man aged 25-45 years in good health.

The DNA of the CDR3 is TGTGCCAGCAGCTTGTCATCTGTGGGAGTAGCCTACGAGCAGTACTTC. Translation gives CASSLSSVGVAYEQYF. The rearrangement uses TRBV5-4 and TRBJ2-7; D is possibly TRBD2 (5 bases). The CDR3 covers 16 residues. The V end was cut by 1 base, the J end by 2 bases, with 16 bases between. Germline assignment: CDR1 SGHNT and CDR2 YYREEE (reference sequence). Looking up the rest from reference TRBV5-4 and TRBJ2-7 gives the full variable domain: ETGVTQSPTHLIKTRGQQVTLRCSSQSGHNTVSWYQQALGQGPQFIFQYYREEENGRGNFPPRFSGLQFPNYSSELNVNALELDDSALYLCASSLSSVGVAYEQYFGPGTRLTVT.